In its sample, the clone carrying this TCR beta chain was seen once. Positively selected for CCR7, the CD45RO-negative cells used as naive CD8 cells excluded terminally differentiated effector memory CD45RA+ cells. This sample stems from a study of shared clonotypes between healthy human individuals. Study context: Per-donor plates numbered three CD4 naive, three CD4 memory, two CD8 naive and one CD8 memory.

The method was immunoSEQ multiplex PCR; TCRdb's version includes in-frame clones alone and lacks a portion of them. The sample yields 2 million or so clones, 85% to 95% seen once. Germline-derived CDR1 and CDR2 are SEHNR and FQNEAQ (reference sequence). The CDR3 runs 12 residues. V lost 5 bases and J lost 6, with 8 bases in between. V gene TRBV7-9 combines with J gene TRBJ2-1; D might be TRBD1 (6 bases). This receptor was obtained from a man between 18 and 29 years old in good health. The specimen was naive CD8+ T cells sorted from blood. The CDR3 region is CASSTGPNEQFF. CDR3 nucleotide sequence: TGTGCCAGCAGCACAGGGCCCAATGAGCAGTTCTTC.